The clone carrying this TCR beta chain has more than one count but fewer than ten. These data come from a study of blood T cell repertoires in COVID-19. Study in general: From T cells, B-cell-depleted T cells, or PBMCs came the material, which was cDNA or gDNA.

The V segment lost 6 bases and the J segment 6 bases; nucleotides outside the gene matches: 5. This CDR3 has 14 residues. CDR1 MDHEN and CDR2 SYDVKM come from the germline V gene. TCRdb keeps only in-frame clones here, not all; method: immunoSEQ multiplex PCR. The sample includes some 300,000 clones, around 86% seen only once; the top ten take around 1.2%. The chain employs TRBV28 and TRBJ1-4, with 9 bases identical to TRBD1. The sequenced material came from peripheral blood. The clonotype comes from a man aged 65 to 85 with acute or convalescent COVID-19. This chain's CDR3 is CASSQGQGYEKLFF. CDR3 DNA sequence: TGTGCCAGCAGCCAGGGACAGGGCTATGAAAAACTGTTTTTT.